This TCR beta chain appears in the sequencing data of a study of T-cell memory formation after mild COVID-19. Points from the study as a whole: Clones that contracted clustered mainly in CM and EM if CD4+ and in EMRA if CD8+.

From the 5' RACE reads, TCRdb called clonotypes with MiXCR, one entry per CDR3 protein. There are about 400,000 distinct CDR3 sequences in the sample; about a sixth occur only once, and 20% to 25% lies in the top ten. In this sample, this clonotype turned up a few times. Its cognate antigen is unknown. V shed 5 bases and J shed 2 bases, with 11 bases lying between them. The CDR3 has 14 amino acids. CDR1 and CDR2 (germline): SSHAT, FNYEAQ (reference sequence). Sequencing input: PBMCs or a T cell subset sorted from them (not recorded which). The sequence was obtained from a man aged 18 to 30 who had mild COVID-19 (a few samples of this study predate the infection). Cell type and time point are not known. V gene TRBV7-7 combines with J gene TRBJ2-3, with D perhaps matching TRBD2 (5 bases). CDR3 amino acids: CASSPRALTDTQYF. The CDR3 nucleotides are TGTGCCAGCAGCCCGCGGGCCCTCACAGATACGCAGTATTTT.